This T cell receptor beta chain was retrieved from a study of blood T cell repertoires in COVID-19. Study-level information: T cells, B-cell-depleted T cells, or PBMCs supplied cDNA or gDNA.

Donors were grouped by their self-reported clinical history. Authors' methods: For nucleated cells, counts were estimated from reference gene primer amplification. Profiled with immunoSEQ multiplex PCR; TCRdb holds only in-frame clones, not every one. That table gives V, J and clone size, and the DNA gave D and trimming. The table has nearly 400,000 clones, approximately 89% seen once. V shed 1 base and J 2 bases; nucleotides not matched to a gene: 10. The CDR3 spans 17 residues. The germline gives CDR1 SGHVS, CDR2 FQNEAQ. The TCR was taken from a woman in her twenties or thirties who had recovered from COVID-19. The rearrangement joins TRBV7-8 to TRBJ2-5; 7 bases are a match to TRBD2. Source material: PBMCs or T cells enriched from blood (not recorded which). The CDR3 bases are TGTGCCAGCAGCTTAGGCAGGGTCGGGAGGTGGCAAGAGACCCAGTACTTC. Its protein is CASSLGRVGRWQETQYF.